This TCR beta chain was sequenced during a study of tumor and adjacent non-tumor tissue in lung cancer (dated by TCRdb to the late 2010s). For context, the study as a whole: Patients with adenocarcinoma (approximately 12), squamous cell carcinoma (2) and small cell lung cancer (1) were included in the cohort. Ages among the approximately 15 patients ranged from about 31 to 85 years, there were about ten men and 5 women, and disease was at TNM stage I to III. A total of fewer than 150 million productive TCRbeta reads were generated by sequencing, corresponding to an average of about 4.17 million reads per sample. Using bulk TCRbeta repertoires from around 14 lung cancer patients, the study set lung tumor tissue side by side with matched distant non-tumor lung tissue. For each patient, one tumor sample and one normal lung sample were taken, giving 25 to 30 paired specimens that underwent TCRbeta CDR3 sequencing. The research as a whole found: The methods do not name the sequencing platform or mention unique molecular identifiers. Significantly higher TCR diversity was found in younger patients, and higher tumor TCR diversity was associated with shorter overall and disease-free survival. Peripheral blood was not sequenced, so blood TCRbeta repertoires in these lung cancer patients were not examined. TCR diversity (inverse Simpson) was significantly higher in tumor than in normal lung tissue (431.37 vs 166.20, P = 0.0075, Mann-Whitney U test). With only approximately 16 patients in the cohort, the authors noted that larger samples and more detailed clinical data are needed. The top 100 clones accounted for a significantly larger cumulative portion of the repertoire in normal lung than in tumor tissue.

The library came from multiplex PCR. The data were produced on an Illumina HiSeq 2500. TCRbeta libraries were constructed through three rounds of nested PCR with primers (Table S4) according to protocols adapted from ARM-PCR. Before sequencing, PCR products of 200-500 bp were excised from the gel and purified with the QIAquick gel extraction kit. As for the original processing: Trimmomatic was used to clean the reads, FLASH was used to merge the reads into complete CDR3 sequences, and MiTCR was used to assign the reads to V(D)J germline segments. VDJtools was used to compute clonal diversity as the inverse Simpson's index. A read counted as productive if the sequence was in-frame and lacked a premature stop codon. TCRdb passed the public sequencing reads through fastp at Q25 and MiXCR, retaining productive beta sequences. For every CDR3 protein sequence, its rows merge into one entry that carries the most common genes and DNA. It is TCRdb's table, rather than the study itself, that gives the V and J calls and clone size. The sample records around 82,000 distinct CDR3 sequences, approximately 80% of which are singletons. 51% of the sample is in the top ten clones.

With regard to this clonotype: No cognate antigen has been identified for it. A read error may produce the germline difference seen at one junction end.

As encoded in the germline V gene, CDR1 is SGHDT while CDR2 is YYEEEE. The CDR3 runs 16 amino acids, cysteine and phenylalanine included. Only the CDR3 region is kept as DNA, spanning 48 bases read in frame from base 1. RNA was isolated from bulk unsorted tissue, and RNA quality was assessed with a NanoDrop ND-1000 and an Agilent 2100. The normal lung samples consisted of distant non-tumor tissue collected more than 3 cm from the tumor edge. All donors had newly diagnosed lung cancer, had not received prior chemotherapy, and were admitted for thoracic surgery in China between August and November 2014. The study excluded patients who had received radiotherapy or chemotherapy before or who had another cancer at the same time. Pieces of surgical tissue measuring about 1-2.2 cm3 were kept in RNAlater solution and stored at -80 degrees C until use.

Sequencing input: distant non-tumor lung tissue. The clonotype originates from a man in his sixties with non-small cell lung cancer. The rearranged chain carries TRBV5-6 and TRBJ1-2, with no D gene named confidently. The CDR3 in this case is CASSLVHGFRNYGYTF. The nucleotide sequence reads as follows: TGTGCCAGCAGCTTGGTACATGGCTTCAGGAACTATGGGTACACCTTC.